The rows below give T cell receptor beta chains drawn from one sample of a study of post-analysis software for immune sequencing data. TCRdb itself ran the PCR reads through MiXCR, one entry per CDR3 protein. The sample records roughly 400,000 distinct CDR3 sequences, about 39% being singletons. The sample taken for sequencing was blood. These receptor sequences come from a girl aged 2 to 9 with multiple sclerosis. Both conserved end residues are trimmed from each CDR3.

v_gene,CDR3aa
TRBV29-1,SVRPLPGTGVEGEQY
TRBV5-1,ASSSGKRATDTQY
TRBV29-1,SVEGTGNEQY
TRBV5-1,ASSLYGHGNTEAF
TRBV27,ASSKLPSSYNGQF
TRBV28,ASSSRRGVFRNIYEQY
TRBV6-6,ASSTTAGLEQF
TRBV29-1,SVVGRGETQY
TRBV12-3/TRBV12-4,ASSLENTAYEQY
TRBV4-3,ASSQTLQDANEKLF
TRBV5-1,ASSLATPTDTQY
TRBV5-6,ASSSPTGTGQANYGYT
TRBV29-1,SVGTGDQPQH
TRBV6-6,ASILGRDTEAF
TRBV20-1,SASFQATGDEQY